The next 29 T cell receptor beta chains were all read from a single sample in a study of a mutant IDH1 vaccine in newly diagnosed glioma. As for time point: baseline, week 1 (first vaccination visit). The treatment was: pre-vaccination baseline after standard-of-care therapy. Only in-frame clones appear in the TCRdb table, and some are missing; sequencing was by immunoSEQ multiplex PCR. Of 68,000 or so clones listed, 60% to 85% are singletons. The sequencing here drew on PBMCs, taken from a glioma patient treated with radiotherapy, temozolomide or both. These receptors were collected from a man between 50 and 59 years old with glioma.

The V call is TRBV15, the J call TRBJ1-5, with TRBD1 as a possible D gene (5 bases). Germline CDR1 LNHNV, CDR2 YYDKDF (reference sequence). V lost 3 bases and J lost 7, with 10 bases in between. There are 13 residues in the CDR3. This CDR3 is CATSRSNRQPQHF. The CDR3 nucleotides are TGTGCCACCAGCAGGAGCAACAGGCAGCCCCAGCATTTT.

J is TRBJ1-4 and V is TRBV6-5, with D perhaps matching TRBD1 (6 bases). The germline V gene has CDR1 MNHEY and CDR2 SVGAGI. The V and J ends lost 5 bases and 2 bases respectively, with 12 bases between them. The CDR3 has 15 amino acids. In DNA form, the CDR3 reads TGTGCCAGCAGTAGAACAGGGATCACTAATGAAAAACTGTTTTTT. Protein product: CASSRTGITNEKLFF.

The V call is TRBV6-6, the J call TRBJ1-6; D ambiguous. Trimming removed 7 bases from V and 8 bases from J, with 9 bases in between. Germline values: CDR1 MNHNY, CDR2 SVGAGI (reference sequence). The CDR3 has 12 residues. CDR3 loop: CASTETDSPLHF. The CDR3 bases are TGTGCCAGCACCGAGACGGATTCACCCCTCCACTTT.

The chain employs TRBV29-1 and TRBJ2-7; tentatively, D is TRBD1 (5 bases). V gave up 4 bases and J gave up 6 bases, with 10 bases separating them. Germline CDR1 is SQVTM and CDR2 is ANQGSEA. This CDR3 is 11 amino acids long. CDR3 residues: CSVVGAGEQYF. The CDR3 nucleotides read TGCAGCGTTGTTGGGGCAGGCGAGCAGTACTTC.

The chain is built from TRBV6-5 and TRBJ2-7; a possible D gene is TRBD1 (6 bases). The germline V gene encodes CDR1 MNHEY and CDR2 SVGAGI. V gave up 4 bases and J gave up 3 bases, with 13 bases separating them. The CDR3 contains 14 residues. The CDR3 loop reads CASSSGTSGYEQYF. CDR3 sequence (DNA): TGTGCCAGCAGTTCCGGGACAAGCGGCTACGAGCAGTACTTC.

The chain uses TRBV5-5 and TRBJ2-1, with TRBD2 identical over 10 bases. The CDR3 spans 13 residues. CDR1 is SGHKS, CDR2 YYEKEE, per germline (reference sequence). V was pared by 4 bases and J by 13 bases, with 8 bases of the junction left unmatched. The CDR3 loop reads CASSDGPSGGQFF. Here the CDR3 DNA reads TGTGCCAGCAGCGACGGACCTAGCGGGGGCCAGTTCTTC. Full variable domain (remainder filled in from reference TRBV5-5 and TRBJ2-1): DAGVTQSPTHLIKTRGQQVTLRCSPISGHKSVSWYQQVLGQGPQFIFQYYEKEERGRGNFPDRFSARQFPNYSSELNVNALLLGDSALYLCASSDGPSGGQFFGPGTRLTVL.

This clone was seen just once. The CDR3 loop reads CATSRPGQGSEQYF. For the CDR3, the DNA is TGTGCCACCAGCAGGCCGGGACAGGGCTCCGAGCAGTACTTC. The chain couples TRBV15 to TRBJ2-7, with TRBD1 identical over 9 bases. Trimming took 3 bases from V and 6 from J; bases not matched to a gene: 6. Germline V CDR1 and CDR2: LNHNV, YYDKDF (reference sequence). The CDR3 is made up of 14 amino acids. The whole variable domain, filled in from reference TRBV15 and TRBJ2-7, reads DAMVIQNPRYQVTQFGKPVTLSCSQTLNHNVMYWYQQKSSQAPKLLFHYYDKDFNNEADTPDNFQSRRPNTSFCFLDIRSPGLGDTAMYLCATSRPGQGSEQYFGPGTRLTVT.

V gene TRBV7-2 combines with J gene TRBJ1-5; D gene ambiguous. Looked up from germline, CDR1 is SGHTA and CDR2 is FQGNSA. The CDR3 spans 16 residues. Trimming left V 0 bases short and J 0 bases short, with 9 bases between. The CDR3 bases are TGTGCCAGCAGCTTAGCGACTGGTTTTAGCAATCAGCCCCAGCATTTT. Translating it yields CASSLATGFSNQPQHF.

The table lists this clone with a count of one. In DNA, the CDR3 is TGTGCCAGCAGTTACTTTTCCGGGACAGGCGGGAACGAGCAGTACTTC. It specifies CASSYFSGTGGNEQYF. The V gene is TRBV6-6, the J gene TRBJ2-7; 8 positions agree with TRBD1. With 1 base clipped from V and 5 bases from J, the junction kept 10 bases outside the gene matches. The germline V gene encodes CDR1 MNHNY and CDR2 SVGAGI (reference sequence). The CDR3 has 16 amino acids.

The chain recombines TRBV18 with TRBJ2-7; 9 nucleotides line up with TRBD1. Germline lookup yields CDR1 KGHSH and CDR2 LQKENI. After removal of 10 bases from V and 6 bases from J, the junction contained 10 bases not matched to a gene. This CDR3 spans 13 amino acids. Here the CDR3 DNA reads TGTGCCACCGCGGGACCGGGACAGGGCGAGCAGTACTTC. Translation gives CATAGPGQGEQYF.

This CDR3 is CASMGVEGYTF. The DNA of the CDR3 is TGTGCCAGCATGGGGGTAGAGGGCTACACCTTC. The chain recombines TRBV6-1 with TRBJ1-2, with D perhaps TRBD1 (5 bases). CDR3 length equals 11 residues. Germline V gene data show CDR1 as MNHNS and CDR2 as SASEGT. The V gene lost 7 bases and the J gene lost 8 bases, with 11 bases spanning the gap.

This chain joins TRBV11-2 and TRBJ1-1, with TRBD1 as a possible D gene (5 bases). Germline CDR1 and CDR2: SGHAT and FQNNGV. Between the trimmed V and J ends, which lost 3 bases and 1 base, there was a span of 9 bases. The CDR3 has 14 residues. The CDR3 spells CASSFSGTNTEAFF. CDR3 DNA: TGTGCCAGCAGCTTCTCCGGGACGAACACTGAAGCTTTCTTT. The entire variable domain, with the rest obtained from reference TRBV11-2 and TRBJ1-1, is as follows: EAGVAQSPRYKIIEKRQSVAFWCNPISGHATLYWYQQILGQGPKLLIQFQNNGVVDDSQLPKDRFSAERLKGVDSTLKIQPAKLEDSAVYLCASSFSGTNTEAFFGQGTRLTVV.

The chain joins TRBV9 to TRBJ1-4; D might be TRBD1 (6 bases). Trimming cost V 0 bases and J 3 bases, with 9 bases left between them. Germline-derived CDR1 and CDR2 are SGDLS and YYNGEE. The CDR3 covers 15 residues. The CDR3 region is CASSVDGGPNEKLFF. The CDR3, as DNA: TGTGCCAGCAGCGTAGATGGGGGGCCTAATGAAAAACTGTTTTTT.

CDR3 amino acids: CASSLNSPSYEQYF. In DNA, the CDR3 is TGTGCCAGCAGCCTTAACAGCCCTTCCTACGAGCAGTACTTC. The chain couples TRBV13 to TRBJ2-7; no clear D. V dropped 5 bases and J dropped 1 base, with 12 bases sitting between them. The germline CDR1 and CDR2 sequences are PRHDT and FYEKMQ (reference sequence). This CDR3 region has 14 residues. Based on the CDR3 plus reference TRBV13 and TRBJ2-7, the full variable domain is AAGVIQSPRHLIKEKRETATLKCYPIPRHDTVYWYQQGPGQDPQFLISFYEKMQSDKGSIPDRFSAQQFSDYHSELNMSSLELGDSALYFCASSLNSPSYEQYFGPGTRLTVT.

CDR3 protein: CASSLIGGAHEQYF. In DNA form, the CDR3 reads TGTGCCAGCAGTTTGATAGGGGGCGCCCACGAGCAGTACTTC. The V gene is TRBV27, the J gene TRBJ2-7; 7 bases align to TRBD1. Per the germline V gene, CDR1 is MNHEY and CDR2 is SMNVEV (reference sequence). The trim removed 3 bases at V and 5 bases at J, leaving 7 bases unmatched. This CDR3 has 14 residues.

The table lists this clone with a count of one. V usage is TRBV5-1 and J usage is TRBJ2-5; maybe TRBD1 (6 bases). Germline loops: CDR1 SGHRS, CDR2 YFSETQ. This CDR3 has 14 amino acids. V shed 4 bases and J shed 5 bases, with 15 bases lying between them. The CDR3 spells CASSLDRRTETQYF. The CDR3 DNA is TGCGCCAGCAGCCTAGACAGGAGGACGGAGACCCAGTACTTC.

This sequence joins TRBV7-2 and TRBJ1-5, with no clear D. V was shortened by 5 bases and J by 3 bases, with 11 bases between the two germline ends. There are 14 residues in the CDR3. CDR1 is SGHTA and CDR2 is FQGNSA in the germline V gene. The CDR3 DNA reads as TGTGCCAGCAGCCCCCCCGGATCCAATCAGCCCCAGCATTTT. As protein: CASSPPGSNQPQHF.

This rearrangement joins TRBV7-2 to TRBJ1-1; possibly TRBD1 for D (6 bases). This CDR3 is built from 14 residues. Per germline, CDR1 SGHTA and CDR2 FQGNSA. V dropped 0 bases and J dropped 10 bases, with 15 bases sitting between them. The CDR3 reads CASSLAQQGSGAFF. The CDR3 DNA reads TGTGCCAGCAGCTTAGCACAACAGGGATCAGGAGCTTTCTTT.

In DNA, the CDR3 is TGTGCCACCACCCGGGACAGAGATTCACCCCTCCACTTT. Translating gives CATTRDRDSPLHF. The gene calls are TRBV6-5 and TRBJ1-6, with TRBD1 matching 7 bases. Germline V gives CDR1 MNHEY, CDR2 SVGAGI. V was clipped by 10 bases and J by 8 bases; unmatched bases: 8. The CDR3 is made up of 13 amino acids.

The chain joins TRBV19 to TRBJ2-3; tentative D call: TRBD2 (5 bases). Germline assignment: CDR1 LNHDA and CDR2 SQIVND (reference sequence). The V gene lost 1 base and the J gene lost 2 bases, with 10 bases spanning the gap. The CDR3 sequence is 15 residues long. CDR3 bases: TGTGCCAGTAGTATAGGGACTTCTCTCACAGATACGCAGTATTTT. It encodes CASSIGTSLTDTQYF.

The chain combines TRBV5-6 with TRBJ2-7; D ambiguous. V lost 4 bases, J lost 7 bases, and 15 bases lay in between. This CDR3 is 13 amino acids long. Germline V CDR1 and CDR2: SGHDT, YYEEEE. The CDR3 DNA is TGTGCCAGCAGCCCGGACCGATCTACTGAGCAGTACTTC. Protein: CASSPDRSTEQYF.

This clone was observed a few times. The chain combines TRBV7-9 with TRBJ1-3, with D uncertain. Trimming pared 3 bases from V and 4 bases from J, leaving 10 bases between. Per the germline V gene, CDR1 is SEHNR and CDR2 is FQNEAQ (reference sequence). The CDR3 is 14 amino acids. The CDR3 DNA reads as TGTGCCAGCAGCTTCTGGGAGGACGGAAACACCATATATTTT. Residues: CASSFWEDGNTIYF. The whole variable domain, filled in from reference TRBV7-9 and TRBJ1-3, reads DTGVSQNPRHKITKRGQNVTFRCDPISEHNRLYWYRQTLGQGPEFLTYFQNEAQLEKSRLLSDRFSAERPKGSFSTLEIQRTEQGDSAMYLCASSFWEDGNTIYFGEGSWLTVV.

The V gene is TRBV27, the J gene TRBJ1-1; D call uncertain. This CDR3 has 13 residues. V was clipped by 3 bases and J by 8 bases, with 13 bases between them. Germline V gene data show CDR1 as MNHEY and CDR2 as SMNVEV (reference sequence). The CDR3 nucleotides read TGTGCCAGCAGTTTCGGTTTGGGTAGAGAAGCTTTCTTT. Translating it yields CASSFGLGREAFF.

This sequence joins TRBV5-1 and TRBJ1-4; no firm D call. Germline loops: CDR1 SGHRS, CDR2 YFSETQ. Trimming took off 0 bases at V and 4 bases at J, with 7 bases between the two ends. The CDR3 covers 14 residues. This chain's CDR3 is CASSLEPNNEKLFF. The CDR3 DNA is TGCGCCAGCAGCTTGGAACCGAATAATGAAAAACTGTTTTTT. Filled out from reference TRBV5-1 and TRBJ1-4, the complete variable domain reads KAGVTQTPRYLIKTRGQQVTLSCSPISGHRSVSWYQQTPGQGLQFLFEYFSETQRNKGNFPGRFSGRQFSNSRSEMNVSTLELGDSALYLCASSLEPNNEKLFFGSGTQLSVL.

The J gene is TRBJ2-7, the V gene TRBV6-5, with 11 bases aligning to TRBD1. This CDR3 has 14 residues. Germline values: CDR1 MNHEY, CDR2 SVGAGI. V lost 6 bases and J lost 4; bases outside the gene matches: 5. CDR3 region: CASSRDRGFYEQYF. The DNA for the CDR3 is TGTGCCAGCAGCCGGGACAGGGGGTTTTACGAGCAGTACTTC.

This chain joins TRBV5-1 and TRBJ1-5; D gene ambiguous. This CDR3 has 15 residues. Germline V gene sequence: CDR1 SGHRS, CDR2 YFSETQ. V dropped 0 bases and J dropped 2 bases, with 9 bases sitting between them. CDR3 sequence reads: CASSLGGIRNQPQHF. The CDR3 DNA reads TGCGCCAGCAGCTTGGGAGGGATTCGCAATCAGCCCCAGCATTTT.

A few counts support this clone. V and J are TRBV12-5 and TRBJ1-1; D possibly corresponds to TRBD1 (6 bases). From germline, CDR1 is LGHNT and CDR2 FRNRAP. Trimming took 6 bases from V and 1 from J, leaving 9 bases between them. This CDR3 has 13 amino acids. The DNA for the CDR3 is TGTGCTAGTGGGACAGGACCGAACACTGAAGCTTTCTTT. Its translation: CASGTGPNTEAFF.

This clone was counted only a few times. This chain links TRBV19 with TRBJ1-1; no firm D call. The CDR3 is 10 amino acids. The germline V and J ends were trimmed by 6 bases and 3 bases, with 2 bases remaining between them. Per germline, CDR1 LNHDA and CDR2 SQIVND (reference sequence). In DNA, the CDR3 is TGTGCCAGTAGGCACACTGAAGCTTTCTTT. Its translation is CASRHTEAFF.

By sample fraction, this clone is medium-sized. The rearrangement uses TRBV9 and TRBJ1-1; 10 nucleotides match TRBD1. This CDR3 is built from 14 residues. CDR1 is SGDLS and CDR2 is YYNGEE in the germline V gene. V was clipped by 2 bases and J by 2 bases; unmatched bases: 0. The CDR3 sequence is CASSVTGGNTEAFF. The DNA of the CDR3 is TGTGCCAGCAGCGTGACAGGGGGCAACACTGAAGCTTTCTTT.